This record concerns one T cell receptor (beta chain) sequence. Its antigen is not identified. This entry is derived from a study of a mutant IDH1 vaccine in newly diagnosed glioma. Overall study context: Treated patients comprised approximately 60% males and approximately 38% females, mean age 40.4 years. Therapy received beforehand was radiotherapy, temozolomide, or both, with most patients given both. Study-wide results and limits: Apparently, pseudoprogression bore no relation to changes among the top peripheral T cell clonotypes.

Time point meaning: week 11, during vaccination. Alongside topical imiquimod, each dose of vaccine comprised 300 ug of mutant IDH1 20-mer peptide. Profiled with immunoSEQ multiplex PCR; TCRdb holds only in-frame clones, not every one. The table lists tens of thousands of clones, about 80% of them singletons. The TCR was taken from a man aged 45-60 years with glioma. The input for sequencing was PBMCs, taken from a glioma patient whose treatment included an IDH1 peptide vaccine.

The CDR3 DNA sequence: TGTGCCAGCTCACCCGGTCAGTTAGGGGGCGAGTTGACTGAAGCTTTCTTT. Translating it yields CASSPGQLGGELTEAFF. This rearrangement joins TRBV18 to TRBJ1-1, with 7 positions matching TRBD1. CDR3 size: 17 residues. Germline lookup yields CDR1 KGHSH and CDR2 LQKENI. V was pared by 3 bases and J by 5 bases, with 15 bases of the junction left unmatched.